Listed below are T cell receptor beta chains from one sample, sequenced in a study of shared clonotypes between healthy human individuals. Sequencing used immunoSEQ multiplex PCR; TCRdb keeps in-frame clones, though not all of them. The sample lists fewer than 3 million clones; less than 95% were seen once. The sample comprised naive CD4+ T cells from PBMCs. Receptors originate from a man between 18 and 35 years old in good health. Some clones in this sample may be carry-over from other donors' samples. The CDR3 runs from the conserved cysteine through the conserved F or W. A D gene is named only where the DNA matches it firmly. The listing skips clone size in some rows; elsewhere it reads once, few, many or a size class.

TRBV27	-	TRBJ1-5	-	CASSSRGGNQPQHF	TGTGCCAGCAGTTCCCGGGGAGGGAATCAGCCCCAGCATTTT
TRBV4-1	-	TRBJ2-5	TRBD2	CASSPQSVTSGRSAPETQYF	TGCGCCAGCAGCCCTCAGTCGGTGACTAGCGGGAGGAGTGCCCCAGAGACCCAGTACTTC
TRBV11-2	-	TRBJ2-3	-	CASSFPSRQNLLTDTQYF	TGTGCCAGCAGCTTCCCGTCGAGGCAGAACCTACTAACAGATACGCAGTATTTT
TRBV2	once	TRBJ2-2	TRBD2	CASSYSGAYTGELFF	TGTGCCAGCAGTTATAGCGGGGCCTACACCGGGGAGCTGTTTTTT
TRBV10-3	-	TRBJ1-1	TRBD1	CATENRGLNTEAFF	TGTGCCACCGAAAACAGGGGTCTGAACACTGAAGCTTTCTTT
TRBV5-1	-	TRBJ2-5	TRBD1	CASSPGPGGEQTQYF	TGCGCCAGCAGCCCGGGCCCAGGGGGCGAACAGACCCAGTACTTC
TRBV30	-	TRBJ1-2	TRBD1	CAWSVQAGGGFRGYTF	TGTGCCTGGAGTGTACAAGCAGGGGGGGGATTTCGAGGCTACACCTTC
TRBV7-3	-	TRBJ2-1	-	CASSPQGGSEQFF	TGTGCCAGCAGCCCGCAGGGGGGGAGTGAGCAGTTCTTC
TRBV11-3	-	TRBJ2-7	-	CANSSGPDSYEQYF	TGTGCCAACAGCTCCGGACCCGATTCATACGAGCAGTACTTC
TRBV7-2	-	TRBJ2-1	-	CASSLAYGSSYNEQFF	TGTGCCAGCAGCTTAGCTTACGGGAGCTCCTACAATGAGCAGTTCTTC
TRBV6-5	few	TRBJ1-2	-	CASTYRGRDGYTF	TGTGCCAGCACCTATCGGGGGCGGGATGGCTACACCTTC
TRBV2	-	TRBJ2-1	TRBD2	CASSLGLAGSYNEQFF	TGTGCCAGCAGTTTAGGACTAGCGGGATCCTACAATGAGCAGTTCTTC
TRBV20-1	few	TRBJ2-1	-	CSAAGTEEQFF	TGCAGTGCCGCAGGAACAGAGGAGCAGTTCTTC
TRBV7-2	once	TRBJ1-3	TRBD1	CASSFGTGGRNTIYF	TGTGCCAGCAGCTTCGGGACAGGGGGCAGAAACACCATATATTTT
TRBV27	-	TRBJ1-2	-	CASSFRGSYGYTF	TGTGCCAGCAGTTTCCGGGGAAGCTATGGCTACACCTTC
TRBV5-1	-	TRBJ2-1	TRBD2	CASSRVRPGLSHNEQFF	TGCGCCAGCAGCCGCGTCCGACCGGGACTATCTCACAATGAGCAGTTCTTC
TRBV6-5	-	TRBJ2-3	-	CASRDGSARLDTQYF	TGTGCCAGCAGGGACGGGAGCGCCAGACTAGATACGCAGTATTTT
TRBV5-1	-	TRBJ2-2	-	CASSLLTAINTGELFF	TGCGCCAGCAGCTTACTAACAGCCATAAACACCGGGGAGCTGTTTTTT